A selection of T cell receptor beta chains follows, all from one sample in a study of shared T cell receptors in the human thymus. Using immunoSEQ multiplex PCR, the repertoire was profiled, and TCRdb retains in-frame clones only, with some absent. The repertoire holds some 660,000 clones, with more than 75% as singletons. These data were likewise used in another study, on human thymus T cells.

Sequenced material: thymocytes. These receptors were obtained from a boy under two years old with a congenital heart defect. CDR3s include the opening cysteine and the closing phenylalanine or tryptophan. D genes are given only for firm matches. Where a row states a size, it is once, few, many or the class of an expanded clone; other rows omit it.

clone size,D gene,V gene,J gene,CDR3 DNA,CDR3 protein
-,TRBD2,TRBV30,TRBJ2-7,TGTGCCTGGAGGCTAGCGGGGTCCTCCTACGAGCAGTACTTC,CAWRLAGSSYEQYF
-,-,TRBV4-2,TRBJ2-3,TGTGCCAGCAGCCAAGAGTACGGGGGAACCACAGATACGCAGTATTTT,CASSQEYGGTTDTQYF
once,-,TRBV7-6,TRBJ1-1,TGTGCCTGCGGGAGTAAGGGGACTAAAGCTTTCTTT,CACGSKGTKAFF
-,TRBD2,TRBV5-1,TRBJ2-5,TGCGCCAGCAGCTTGTTAGCTAGCGGGAGGCCTAAGACCCAGTACTTC,CASSLLASGRPKTQYF
-,-,TRBV18,TRBJ2-1,TGTGCCAGCTCACCAAGGGAACAGGGCAATGAGCAGTTCTTC,CASSPREQGNEQFF
-,TRBD1,TRBV4-1,TRBJ2-5,TGCGCCAGCAGCCAAGAAAGGGGACAGGCCCGAGAGACCCAGTACTTC,CASSQERGQARETQYF
-,-,TRBV7-9,TRBJ1-1,TGTGCCAGCAGCCCGAGGACAGCAAGGAACACTGAAGCTTTCTTT,CASSPRTARNTEAFF
-,-,TRBV7-9,TRBJ2-1,TGTGCCAGCAGCCCCGAAGGGGACAATGAGCAGTTCTTC,CASSPEGDNEQFF
-,-,TRBV6-5,TRBJ1-1,TGTGCCAGCAGCCCCCGGTCAGAGGCTGAAGCTTTCTTT,CASSPRSEAEAFF
-,TRBD2,TRBV12-5,TRBJ2-7,TGTGCTAGTGGTTTGGCCAGTGGTACAGCACTAGCGTATCTCTACGAGCAGTACTTC,CASGLASGTALAYLYEQYF
-,TRBD1,TRBV25-1,TRBJ1-6,TGTGCCAGCAGTGCCGGGGGACAGTATAATTCACCCCTCCACTTT,CASSAGGQYNSPLHF
-,TRBD1,TRBV27,TRBJ2-7,TGTGCCAGCAGAAAACAGACCGGGACAGCCTCCTACGAGCAGTACTTC,CASRKQTGTASYEQYF